This T cell receptor beta chain was sequenced for a study of early T cells in non-severe SARS-CoV-2 infection. Study-level background: Sequencing input comprised bulk RNA from unsorted whole blood; chain pairing was not available.

Individually, cDNA molecules had unique molecular identifiers attached to them. MiXCR, run by TCRdb on the 5' RACE reads, gives a single entry per CDR3 protein. The sample lists more than 85,000 distinct CDR3 sequences, 10% to 15% occurring once. This clonotype has ten or more counts. Trimming removed 4 bases from V and 6 bases from J, with 13 bases in between. Germline-derived CDR1 and CDR2 are WNHNN and SYGVQD (reference sequence). The CDR3 totals 14 residues. V gene TRBV10-1 combines with J gene TRBJ2-1; D is ambiguous. The sequence was collected from an adult who was a healthcare worker with PCR-confirmed SARS-CoV-2 infection or an uninfected control (not recorded which). The specimen was whole blood, collected at baseline. CDR3 sequence (DNA): TGCGCCAGCAGTGGAGTAGGGCTGTCCAATGAGCAGTTCTTC. This gives the protein CASSGVGLSNEQFF.